The clone carrying this T cell receptor (beta chain) was recorded a few times. Assay: immunoSEQ multiplex PCR; the TCRdb copy retains only in-frame clones and omits some. Of around 450,000 clones listed, 85% to 90% are singletons. The record originates from a study of Ad26.COV2.S vaccination and SARS-CoV-2 variants. Documented treatment: some 20 received Ad26.COV2.S at low or high dose, single or two shots; 5 received placebo; per-sample allocation not given. Day 63 following the first vaccine or placebo injection was when the samples were taken. The source material was peripheral blood, sampled in a trial of Ad26.COV2.S vaccine versus placebo. The clonotype comes from a person between 18 and 60 years old who received the Ad26.COV2.S COVID-19 vaccine or a placebo.

The CDR3: CASSLNQGNTEAFF. The CDR3 nucleotides are TGTGCCAGCTCACTAAATCAGGGTAACACTGAAGCTTTCTTT. This sequence joins TRBV18 and TRBJ1-1; TRBD1 is a possible D gene (5 bases). The CDR3 loop spans 14 amino acids. Trimming removed 4 bases from V and 2 bases from J, with 11 bases in between. Germline V gene sequence: CDR1 KGHSH, CDR2 LQKENI.